What follows is one TCR beta chain and its context. What it binds is unknown. Both 60 Vbeta primers and 13 Jbeta primers went into the PCR. This table comes from immunoSEQ multiplex PCR, and its TCRdb copy is limited to in-frame clones, with some not included. This sample carries about 150,000 clones, 85% of them seen once, and the ten largest clones take roughly 2.3%. This record belongs to a study of cytomegalovirus exposure and HLA in healthy donors. The study's findings and limits: Sequencing depth across donors, presence/absence analyses assumed, was roughly uniform.

The germline V gene has CDR1 LGHNA and CDR2 YSLEER. The CDR3 has 17 residues. With 0 bases clipped from V and 6 bases from J, the junction kept 11 bases outside the gene matches. This rearrangement joins TRBV4-3 to TRBJ1-5; 7 bases line up with TRBD1. Sequences were obtained from PBMCs. This sequence was found in a young woman in good health and CMV-seronegative. The CDR3 sequence: CASSQDVVGQIAQPQHF. CDR3 DNA: TGCGCCAGCAGCCAAGACGTCGTGGGACAGATAGCTCAGCCCCAGCATTTT.